Below are 29 T cell receptor beta chains sequenced from a single sample in a study of tumor and adjacent non-tumor tissue in lung cancer. The template was RNA from unsorted bulk tissue. This non-tumor lung sample came from over 3 cm beyond the tumor edge. Three rounds of nested PCR, following a modified ARM-PCR protocol, produced the TCRbeta library. TCRdb redid the calling of the multiplex PCR reads with MiXCR, one entry per CDR3 protein. The sample has some 95,000 distinct CDR3 sequences; roughly 80% are singletons. The sequencing input was distant non-tumor lung tissue. Receptor source: a man between 60 and 70 years old with small cell lung cancer.

The table lists this clonotype with a count of one. One end of the junction varies from germline; a read error may be responsible. This chain connects TRBV6-6 to TRBJ2-1; D possibly corresponds to TRBD1 (5 bases). Germline CDR1 and CDR2: MNHNY and SVGAGI (reference sequence). This CDR3 contains 14 residues. The CDR3 nucleotides read TGTGCCGGCAGACAGACCCACACACACAATGAGCAGTTCTTC. This encodes CAGRQTHTHNEQFF.

The chain links TRBV29-1 to TRBJ1-1; D not resolved. Between the trimmed V and J ends, which lost 8 bases and 0 bases, there was a span of 13 bases. This CDR3 region has 13 residues. Per germline, CDR1 SQVTM and CDR2 ANQGSEA. The CDR3 sequence: CSISTSMNTEAFF. Here the CDR3 DNA reads TGCAGCATCTCGACATCCATGAACACTGAAGCTTTCTTT.

This sequence joins TRBV11-2 and TRBJ2-4; weak D call: TRBD2 (6 bases). Germline assignment: CDR1 SGHAT and CDR2 FQNNGV. The CDR3 consists of 13 residues. Trimming left V 10 bases short and J 9 bases short, with 19 bases between. CDR3 protein: CANNLEAAGIQYF. The CDR3 DNA sequence: TGTGCCAACAACTTAGAGGCAGCGGGCATTCAGTACTTC.

This clonotype was recorded once. The junction differs from germline at one of its ends, possibly a read error. This chain links TRBV11-1 with TRBJ2-1; 13 positions match TRBD2. This CDR3 comprises 18 residues. Germline CDR1 and CDR2: SGHAT and FQDESV (reference sequence). CDR3 loop: CDSSSEPRTSGSGNEQLF. In DNA form, the CDR3 reads TGTGACAGCAGTTCAGAACCGAGGACTAGCGGGAGTGGTAATGAGCAGTTATTC.

The chain couples TRBV29-1 to TRBJ2-1, with D unresolved. The V end was cut by 7 bases, the J end by 4 bases, with 14 bases between. CDR3 size: 13 residues. Germline V gene data show CDR1 as SQVTM and CDR2 as ANQGSEA. The CDR3 DNA reads TGCAGCGCCAACAGTGGGCCATACAATGAGCAGTTCTTC. The encoded protein is CSANSGPYNEQFF.

About this clonotype itself: A read error may account for a junction end that differs from germline. V gene TRBV4-1 combines with J gene TRBJ2-1; possible D gene TRBD2, 6 bases. CDR3 length: 15 residues. The germline CDR1 and CDR2 sequences are MGHRA and YSYEKL. CDR3 nucleotides: TGCGCCAGCAGCCAAGATAATAGCGGCTATAATGTGCAGTCCTTC. It translates to CASSQDNSGYNVQSF.

Remarks on this clonotype: An end of the junction differs from the germline gene, which may be a read error. The V and J genes are TRBV5-1 and TRBJ2-1; D is possibly TRBD2 (5 bases). Looked up from germline, CDR1 is SGHRS and CDR2 is YFSETQ. The CDR3 loop spans 15 amino acids. CDR3 nucleotide sequence: TGCGCCAGCAGCTTGGGTCGGGCGGGCCTCAATGAGCAATTCTTC. As protein: CASSLGRAGLNEQFF.

Comments on this clonotype: This likely comes from a read error, as the CDR3 has no conserved phenylalanine or tryptophan at its end. The chain carries TRBV11-2 and TRBJ2-5; D gene ambiguous. The CDR3 has 11 amino acids. CDR1 and CDR2 from the germline V gene are SGHAT and FQNNGV. CDR3 in amino acids: CANSLEETQYI. The CDR3 bases are TGTGCCAACAGCTTAGAAGAGACCCAGTACATC.

This clonotype came up a few times. The junction and the germline gene differ at one end; a read error may be behind it. The chain employs TRBV29-1 and TRBJ2-5; D not resolved. CDR3 size: 11 residues. Per germline, CDR1 SQVTM and CDR2 ANQGSEA. This CDR3 is CNVAASETQYF. CDR3 coding DNA: TGCAACGTTGCAGCTTCAGAGACCCAGTACTTC.

Regarding this clonotype: The junction shows a germline mismatch at one end, possibly a read error. The gene calls are TRBV24-1 and TRBJ2-3; TRBD2 matches at 13 bases. The CDR3 is made up of 15 amino acids. Germline CDR1 KGHDR, CDR2 SFDVKD. For the CDR3, the DNA is TGTGACACCGGGACTAGCGGGGAGAGGACAGATACGCAGTATTTT. It encodes CDTGTSGERTDTQYF.

Regarding this clonotype: Lacking the conserved final phenylalanine or tryptophan, this CDR3 likely reflects a read error. V usage is TRBV11-3 and J usage is TRBJ1-6; no clear D. V was cut by 3 bases and J by 7 bases, with 4 bases left in between. The CDR3 spans 12 residues. Germline V gene sequence: CDR1 SGHNT, CDR2 YENEEA. The CDR3 DNA reads as TGTGCCAGCAGCTTCGGGAATTCACCCCTCCACATT. It is translated as CASSFGNSPLHI.

The genes are TRBV29-1 and TRBJ2-7; TRBD2 might be the D (5 bases). CDR3 length: 10 residues. CDR1 is SQVTM and CDR2 is ANQGSEA in the germline V gene. In nucleotides, the CDR3 is TGCATCGTTGCGGGCTACGAGCGGTACGTC. This codes for CIVAGYERYV.

Comment on this clonotype: At one end the junction does not follow the germline gene, possibly because of a read error. The chain is built from TRBV11-2 and TRBJ2-7, with D unresolved. The CDR3 extends over 15 amino acids. Per the germline V gene, CDR1 is SGHAT and CDR2 is FQNNGV. CDR3 sequence reads: CASNLASSDSYEQYF. The CDR3 nucleotides are TGTGCCAGCAACTTAGCTTCTAGTGACTCCTACGAGCAGTATTTC.

There are many counts of this clonotype. The rearrangement uses TRBV14 and TRBJ1-1; D is uncertain. CDR3 size: 14 residues. The V end lost 5 bases, the J end lost 0 bases, and 10 bases lay between the germline ends. Germline values: CDR1 SGHDN, CDR2 FVKESK. The CDR3 nucleotides are TGTGCCAGCAGCGTAACTGTCGTGAACACTGAAGCTTTCTTT. Encoded protein: CASSVTVVNTEAFF.

This clonotype appeared a single time. This sequence joins TRBV6-6 and TRBJ1-1, with D hard to call. The CDR3 covers 10 residues. Per the germline V gene, CDR1 is MNHNY and CDR2 is SVGAGI (reference sequence). Trimming took 5 bases from V and 14 from J, leaving 12 bases between them. The CDR3 DNA reads as TGTGCCAGCAGTGACGATGTAGCATTCTTT. Residues: CASSDDVAFF.

The chain has TRBV11-2 and TRBJ2-5, with 7 nucleotides matching TRBD1. CDR3 length: 13 amino acids. Germline V gene data show CDR1 as SGHAT and CDR2 as FQNNGV. Trimming took 7 bases from V and 5 from J; bases not matched to a gene: 7. The CDR3 spells CASKTTGDETQYF. For the CDR3, the DNA is TGTGCCAGCAAGACTACAGGGGATGAGACCCAGTACTTC.

Note on this clonotype: This may come from a read error, since a much larger clone is one base off. The chain couples TRBV28 to TRBJ1-5; D is uncertain. The CDR3 spans 14 residues. V was cut by 0 bases and J by 3 bases, with 6 bases left in between. CDR1 is MDHEN and CDR2 is SYDVKM in the germline V gene. CDR3 DNA sequence: TGTGCCAGCAGTTTATGGGTAAACAATCAGCCCCAGCATTTT. Its protein product is CASSLWVNNQPQHF.

Remarks on this clonotype: Since a much larger clone is just one base distant, this may be a read error. The chain couples TRBV30 to TRBJ1-5; no reliable D call. Germline loops: CDR1 GTSNPN, CDR2 SVGIG (reference sequence). The CDR3 is made up of 13 amino acids. Here the CDR3 reads CAWSRDSTQPQHF. CDR3 nucleotides: TGTGCCTGGAGTAGAGATAGCACTCAGCCCCAGCATTTT.

As concerns this clonotype: At one of its ends the junction is not consistent with the germline gene, which may arise from a read error. The chain couples TRBV29-1 to TRBJ2-3, with D uncertain. The CDR3 totals 14 residues. Germline V gene data show CDR1 as SQVTM and CDR2 as ANQGSEA. The CDR3 loop reads CRVEDRQRTDTHYF. The DNA for the CDR3 is TGCAGGGTTGAAGACCGGCAGCGCACAGATACGCACTATTTT.

The chain is built from TRBV6-1 and TRBJ2-5; 10 bases line up with TRBD2. J lost 5 bases, V lost 10 bases, and 10 bases had no gene match. Per germline, CDR1 MNHNS and CDR2 SASEGT. This CDR3 has 14 residues. This CDR3 is CANVELAGDETQYF. The CDR3 coding sequence is TGTGCCAACGTCGAGCTAGCGGGAGATGAGACCCAGTACTTC.

About this clonotype: A junction end diverges from the germline sequence, so it may reflect a read error. The chain employs TRBV28 and TRBJ2-1; TRBD1 is a possible D gene (6 bases). Germline lookup yields CDR1 MDHEN and CDR2 SYDVKM. The CDR3 has 13 residues. The CDR3 is CDSSTTGLGELSF. The CDR3 DNA sequence: TGTGACAGCAGTACCACAGGGCTAGGTGAGCTGTCCTTC.

To note about this clonotype: This may stem from a read error, because a much larger clone lies one nucleotide away. The chain recombines TRBV5-1 with TRBJ1-1; D unresolved. The CDR3 loop spans 14 amino acids. Germline V gives CDR1 SGHRS, CDR2 YFSETQ. The germline V and J ends were trimmed by 3 bases and 3 bases, with 12 bases remaining between them. The DNA of the CDR3 is TGCGCCAGCAGCTCGGTCGGGTCACACACTGAAGCTTTCTTT. Translation gives CASSSVGSHTEAFF.

This sequence joins TRBV6-1 and TRBJ1-4; the match to TRBD1 covers 8 bases. With 4 bases clipped from V and 11 bases from J, the junction kept 12 bases outside the gene matches. This CDR3 region has 15 residues. Germline-derived CDR1 and CDR2 are MNHNS and SASEGT. This CDR3 is CASSVGGQGSRKLFF. The CDR3 coding sequence is TGTGCCAGCAGTGTGGGAGGACAGGGATCGAGGAAACTGTTTTTT.

The chain links TRBV6-1 to TRBJ2-1, with D maybe TRBD1 (6 bases). The length of the CDR3 is 16 residues. CDR1 and CDR2 from the germline V gene are MNHNS and SASEGT. Trimming shortened V by 5 bases and J by 10 bases, and 24 bases separated the two germline ends. This chain's CDR3 is CASSKLDRQMRIEQFF. The CDR3 region has the DNA TGTGCCAGCAGTAAACTGGACAGACAAATGAGGATCGAGCAGTTCTTC.

Many counts were recorded for this clonotype. The chain employs TRBV7-8 and TRBJ2-4; 9 bases are shared with TRBD1. J lost 13 bases, V lost 5 bases, and 9 bases had no gene match. Germline V CDR1 and CDR2: SGHVS, FQNEAQ. CDR3 length equals 13 residues. The CDR3 loop reads CASSLDRGEPQYF. CDR3 coding DNA: TGTGCCAGCAGCCTCGACAGGGGGGAGCCCCAGTACTTC.

Points on this clonotype: Lacking the conserved final phenylalanine or tryptophan, this CDR3 likely reflects a read error. The CDR3 protein is CASSKDGTTQETQYV. Written as DNA, the CDR3 is TGTGCCAGCAGCAAAGATGGGACCACTCAAGAGACCCAGTACGTC. V gene TRBV4-2 combines with J gene TRBJ2-5, with D perhaps matching TRBD1 or TRBD2 (5 bases each). Germline lookup yields CDR1 LGHNA and CDR2 YNFKEQ. The CDR3 has 15 amino acids.

On this clonotype itself: A read error may explain this, as a much larger clone is one base away. The V call is TRBV12-3 or TRBV12-4, the J call TRBJ1-1, with 8 bases lining up with TRBD1. The CDR3 totals 14 residues. The CDR3 DNA follows: TGTGCCAGCAGTTTATCACAGGGGGGGACTGAAACTTTCTTT. Residues: CASSLSQGGTETFF.

There are many counts of this clonotype. This chain links TRBV30 with TRBJ2-7, with 14 bases identical to TRBD2. CDR3 length: 16 amino acids. V dropped 0 bases and J dropped 6; count of bases not matched to a gene: 7. Germline V lookup: CDR1 GTSNPN, CDR2 SVGIG (reference sequence). The CDR3 is CAWSVHRGTSGSEQYF. The DNA of the CDR3 is TGTGCCTGGAGTGTACACCGTGGGACTAGCGGGAGCGAGCAGTACTTC.

A word on this clonotype: Germline and junction disagree at one end, which may indicate a read error. The chain combines TRBV5-1 with TRBJ2-7; perhaps TRBD1 as D (5 bases). The CDR3 covers 14 residues. Germline V gene lookup returns CDR1 SGHRS and CDR2 YFSETQ. CDR3 sequence: CANSYSTGYYEQYF. The CDR3 nucleotides are TGCGCCAACAGCTACAGCACAGGATACTACGAGCAGTACTTC.